Reported below is one TCR beta chain. Its antigen is undetermined. Data came from immunoSEQ multiplex PCR; TCRdb stores just in-frame clones and leaves some out. Among hundreds of thousands of clones listed, roughly 87% were seen once. These donors were members of the roughly 120-subject validation cohort, a group separate from the approximately 670-subject first cohort. V lost 6 bases, J lost 1 base, and 16 bases lay in between. This CDR3 is built from 15 residues. Germline CDR1 MDHEN, CDR2 SYDVKM. This sample was included in a study of cytomegalovirus exposure and HLA in healthy donors. Study-wide findings and caveats: Overall, around 160 TCR beta chains were annotated as cytomegalovirus-associated. Reported performance of the classifier showed diagnosis of cytomegalovirus status with high specificity and sensitivity.

Input material: PBMCs. This receptor was obtained from a woman aged 30 to 39 in good health and CMV-seronegative. The rearrangement links TRBV28 to TRBJ2-7; D gene ambiguous. The CDR3 protein is CASSTYLGGSYEQYF. The CDR3 nucleotides are TGTGCCAGCAGCACCTACTTGGGCGGATCCTACGAGCAGTACTTC.